The T cell receptor (beta chain) described here comes from a study of blood T cells in healthy people across ages. Findings of the study overall: Both higher diversity and more naive CD4+ cells marked long-lived donors when set against aged donors.

Concerning this clonotype itself: Its antigen is not known.

CDR3 length: 15 residues. The germline V gene encodes CDR1 SGHTA and CDR2 FQGNSA. Trimming stripped 3 bases from V and 4 bases from J, with 14 bases between. Through a sample-barcoded 5' primer and a J-beta primer mix, a second PCR was run for roughly 7 to 12 cycles. TCRdb re-analysed the 5' RACE reads in MiXCR, keeping a single row per CDR3 protein. The sample records about 930,000 distinct CDR3 sequences, 25% to 30% being singletons. This same sample was also part of a study on T cells of mothers and their children.

The source is a woman aged 35 to 49 in good health. The chain has TRBV7-2 and TRBJ2-3; a possible D gene is TRBD2 (7 bases). The sequencing input was blood. CDR3 sequence reads: CASSLGGGLADTQYF. In DNA form, the CDR3 reads TGTGCCAGCAGCTTGGGGGGGGGCCTCGCAGATACGCAGTATTTT. The whole variable domain, filled in from reference TRBV7-2 and TRBJ2-3, reads GAGVSQSPSNKVTEKGKDVELRCDPISGHTALYWYRQSLGQGLEFLIYFQGNSAPDKSGLPSDRFSAERTGGSVSTLTIQRTQQEDSAVYLCASSLGGGLADTQYFGPGTRLTVL.